This T cell receptor (beta chain) appears in the sequencing data of a study of blood T cells in healthy people across ages (dated by TCRdb to between 2014 and 2017). With regard to the full study: In model experiments, template switching captured roughly one uniquely barcoded TCR beta cDNA molecule for every two T cells. The donors were split into four age groups: young (average about 15 years), middle-aged (about 40), aged (approximately 59) and long-lived (over 75). The study analyzed two additional independent replicas of 1 million unique cDNA reads from the same blood draw for two donors, one aged 18 to 29 and one aged 80 or older. Age-related changes in TCR beta repertoire diversity were measured in the study by deep sequencing normalized with unique cDNA molecular identifiers. To avoid experimental bias, donors of different ages were randomly spread across the sequencing lanes. Study-level results and caveats: Because profiling used bulk unsorted PBMCs, naive and antigen-experienced compartments could not be compared conclusively. The CMV infection status of donors was not known, potentially confounding age-related changes in expanded clonotypes. As age increased, observed TCR beta diversity per million T cells dropped in a roughly linear way, and a significant reduction was already evident by age 40. Compared with the aged group, the long-lived group had more naive CD4+ T cells, fewer expanded clones and increased TCR diversity, suggesting age selection. The percentage of naive T cells measured by flow cytometry correlated strongly with observed TCR beta diversity. Estimates of total diversity from one million sequenced T cells were regarded as lower bounds and underestimates.

The junction shows trimming of 5 bases on V and 13 bases on J, plus 12 bases between the germline ends. CDR1 SQVTM and CDR2 ANQGSEA are derived from the germline V gene. The CDR3 runs 10 amino acids, cysteine and phenylalanine included. Only the CDR3 portion is preserved as DNA: 30 bases, with reading frame beginning at the first base. This clonotype was observed a handful of times. Its antigen has not been determined. Base qualities are not recorded, but no much larger clone differs from it by a single base. The library was produced with 5' RACE. TCRdb shows the sequencer as Illumina HiSeq 2500. A second 7 to 11 cycle PCR used a sample-barcoded 5' primer and a J-beta primer mix. Each TCR beta cDNA molecule received a unique molecular identifier from a template-switch 5' adaptor carrying 12 random nucleotides. At least 3 million CDR3-containing paired-end reads were obtained from each sample. The Mint cDNA synthesis kit, primed by a TRBC-specific oligonucleotide, was used to synthesize first-strand cDNA from all RNA. Following uracil-DNA glycosylase treatment, all cDNA underwent a first 18-cycle PCR with the universal primers M1SS and BC2_uni_R. The authors' analysis ran thus. Each sample was normalized by randomly selecting 1 million high-quality reads, each carrying a distinct molecular identifier. Instead of being binned into consensus sequences, reads with shared molecular identifiers were discarded. CDR3 identification, clonotype clustering and error correction used MiTCR with a Q25 quality threshold and the strictest error-elimination algorithm. Lower-bound total TCR beta diversity was estimated with a nonparametric unseen species model using Euler transformation. The public reads were run again by TCRdb, first through fastp at Q25 and then through MiXCR, and only productive beta chains were kept. CDR3 protein duplicates are merged, each entry listing the most common genes and DNA. It is TCRdb's table, rather than the study itself, that gives the V and J calls and clone size. The sample records about 1.7 million distinct CDR3 sequences, 25% to 30% of which are singletons. The ten largest clonotypes hold roughly 8% of the sample.

The 39 donors, aged about 6 to 100 years, were systemically healthy Caucasian individuals from Russia. Each donor gave 9.5 to 10 milliliters of peripheral blood, drawn into EDTA-treated Vacutainer tubes. Ficoll-Paque density-gradient centrifugation was used to isolate PBMCs, with at least 6.5 million per sample. Trizol reagent was used to extract total RNA from PBMCs, with at least 6 micrograms per sample. For every donor, flow cytometry on a PBMC aliquot measured the percentage of naive CD45RAhigh/CD27high T cells. The sample was blood. The rearranged segments are TRBV29-1 and TRBJ2-4; there is no confident call for the D gene. The sequence was collected from a woman in her twenties or thirties in good health. For the CDR3, the sequence is CSVSVTEQYF. The bases read TGCAGCGTTTCTGTCACTGAGCAGTACTTC.